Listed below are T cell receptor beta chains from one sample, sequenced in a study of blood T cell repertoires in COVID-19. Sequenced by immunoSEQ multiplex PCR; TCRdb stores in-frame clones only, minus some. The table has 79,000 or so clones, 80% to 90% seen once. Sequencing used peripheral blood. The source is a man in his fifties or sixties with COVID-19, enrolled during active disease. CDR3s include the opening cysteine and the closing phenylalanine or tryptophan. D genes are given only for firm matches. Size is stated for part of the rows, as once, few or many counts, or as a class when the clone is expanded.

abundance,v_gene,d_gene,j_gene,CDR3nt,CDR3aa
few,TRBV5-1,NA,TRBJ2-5,TGCGCCAGCAGCTTCAGGGGCGAACAAGAGACCCAGTACTTC,CASSFRGEQETQYF
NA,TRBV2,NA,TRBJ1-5,TGTGCCAGCAGTGTTAGCCCAGATCAGCCCCAGCATTTT,CASSVSPDQPQHF
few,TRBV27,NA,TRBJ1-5,TGTGCCAGCAGACAGGGATATAGCAATCAGCCCCAGCATTTT,CASRQGYSNQPQHF
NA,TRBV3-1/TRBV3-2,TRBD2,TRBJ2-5,TGTGCCAGCAGCCAAGATCCAGCGGGGTACCAAGAGACCCAGTACTTC,CASSQDPAGYQETQYF
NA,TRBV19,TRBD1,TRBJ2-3,TGTGCCAGTAACCCCCGGGACAGGGGGCTGGATACGCAGTATTTT,CASNPRDRGLDTQYF
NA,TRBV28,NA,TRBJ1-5,TGTGCCAGCAGTTTGGGAGGGACACTCAATCAGCCCCAGCATTTT,CASSLGGTLNQPQHF
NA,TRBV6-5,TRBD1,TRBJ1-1,TGTGCCAGCACCAGTTGGGACAGAGAAGCTTTCTTT,CASTSWDREAFF
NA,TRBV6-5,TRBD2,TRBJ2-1,TGTGCCAGCAGTTTTGTAGCGGGAGCGTACAATGAGCAGTTCTTC,CASSFVAGAYNEQFF
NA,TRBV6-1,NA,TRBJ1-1,TGTGCCAGCAGTGAAACTGAGGGGGGGGCTTTCTTT,CASSETEGGAFF
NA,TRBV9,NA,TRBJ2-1,TGTGCCAGCAGCCAGGGGCAGGGCCAGTACAATGAGCAGTTCTTC,CASSQGQGQYNEQFF
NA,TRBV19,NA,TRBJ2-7,TGTGCCAGCAAGACAGGAGACGAGCAGTACTTC,CASKTGDEQYF
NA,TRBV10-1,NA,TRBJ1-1,TGCGCCAGCAGTGATGTGGGAACCGGGGACACTGAAGCTTTCTTT,CASSDVGTGDTEAFF
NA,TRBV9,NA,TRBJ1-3,TGTGCCAGCAGCGTAGACCTAAACTCTGGAAACACCATATATTTT,CASSVDLNSGNTIYF
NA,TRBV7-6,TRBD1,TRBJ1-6,TGTGCCAGCAGCTTAGCACCACAGGGGTCGGCACCCCTCCACTTT,CASSLAPQGSAPLHF
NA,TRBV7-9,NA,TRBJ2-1,TGTGCCAGCAGCTCGTCTATTCACAATGAGCAGTTCTTC,CASSSSIHNEQFF
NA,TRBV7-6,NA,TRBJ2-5,TGTGCCAGCAGCTTAAGGGGTTTCGAGCAAGAGACCCAGTACTTC,CASSLRGFEQETQYF
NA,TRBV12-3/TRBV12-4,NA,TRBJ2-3,TGTGCCAGCAGTTTCCAAGATACGCAGTATTTT,CASSFQDTQYF
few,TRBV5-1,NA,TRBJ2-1,TGCGCCAGCAGCCCCGGAGGATCAAGCTACAATGAGCAGTTCTTC,CASSPGGSSYNEQFF
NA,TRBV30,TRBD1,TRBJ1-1,TGTGCCTGGAGTTTGGGGCGGGGGACAGGGGGCTACATGAACACTGAAGCTTTCTTT,CAWSLGRGTGGYMNTEAFF
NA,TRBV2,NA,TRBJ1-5,TGTGCCAGCAGTTTTTCAGGGGACAATCAGCCCCAGCATTTT,CASSFSGDNQPQHF
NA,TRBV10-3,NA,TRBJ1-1,TGTGCCATCAGCCTACAGGGCCCCGGCACTGAAGCTTTCTTT,CAISLQGPGTEAFF
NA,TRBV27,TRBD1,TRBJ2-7,TGTGCCAGCTTCCGCTTTGGGACAGGGGAAAGCGAGCAGTACTTC,CASFRFGTGESEQYF
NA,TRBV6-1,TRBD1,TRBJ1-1,TGTGCCAGCAGTGACGGACAGGATGAAGCTTTCTTT,CASSDGQDEAFF
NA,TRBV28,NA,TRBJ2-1,TGTGCCAGCAGATCTCTCGGGGATGAGCAGTTCTTC,CASRSLGDEQFF
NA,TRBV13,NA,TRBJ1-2,TGTGCCAGCAGCACCGGGGAAGGCTACACCTTC,CASSTGEGYTF
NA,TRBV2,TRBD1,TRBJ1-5,TGTGCCAGCAGTGCCCTACAGGGGGCGAAGGGCAATCAGCCCCAGCATTTT,CASSALQGAKGNQPQHF
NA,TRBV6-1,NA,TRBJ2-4,TGTGCCAGCAGTGCCGGGACGGAGGGGGCCAAAAACATTCAGTACTTC,CASSAGTEGAKNIQYF